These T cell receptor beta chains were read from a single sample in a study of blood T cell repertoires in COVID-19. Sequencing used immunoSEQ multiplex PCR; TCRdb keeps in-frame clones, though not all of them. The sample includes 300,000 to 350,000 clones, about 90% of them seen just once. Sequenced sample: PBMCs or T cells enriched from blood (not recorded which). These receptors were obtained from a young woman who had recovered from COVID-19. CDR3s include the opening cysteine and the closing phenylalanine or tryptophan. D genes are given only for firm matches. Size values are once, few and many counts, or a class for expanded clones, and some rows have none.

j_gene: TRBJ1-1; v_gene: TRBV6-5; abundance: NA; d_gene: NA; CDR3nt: TGTGCCAGCAGCCGTTTCGGGAACACTGAAGCTTTCTTT; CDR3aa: CASSRFGNTEAFF
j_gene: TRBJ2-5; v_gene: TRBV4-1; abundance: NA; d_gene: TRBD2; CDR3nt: TGCGCCAGCAGCCAAGGGGCTAGCGGGGGGGCCCGGGAGACCCAGTACTTC; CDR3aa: CASSQGASGGARETQYF
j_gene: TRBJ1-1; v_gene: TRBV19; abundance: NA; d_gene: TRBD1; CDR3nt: TGTGCCAGTAGTAGGGACAGGGCCACTGAAGCTTTCTTT; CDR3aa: CASSRDRATEAFF
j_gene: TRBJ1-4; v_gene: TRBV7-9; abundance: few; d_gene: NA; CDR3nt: TGTGCCAGCAGCTCCCTTGAAAAACTGTTTTTT; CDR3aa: CASSSLEKLFF
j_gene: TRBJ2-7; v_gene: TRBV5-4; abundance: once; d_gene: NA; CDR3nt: TGTGCCAGCAGCGAGGAAGTGGGGCAGGTTTCCTACGAGCAGTACTTC; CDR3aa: CASSEEVGQVSYEQYF
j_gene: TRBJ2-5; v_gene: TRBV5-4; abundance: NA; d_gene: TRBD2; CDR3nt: TGTGCCAGCAGCCCGAACTTGGGGGGGAAAGAGACCCAGTACTTC; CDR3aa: CASSPNLGGKETQYF
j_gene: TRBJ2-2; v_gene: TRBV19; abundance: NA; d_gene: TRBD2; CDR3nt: TGTGCCAGCATAAGCGGGGGGGGATCCGGGGAGCTGTTTTTT; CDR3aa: CASISGGGSGELFF
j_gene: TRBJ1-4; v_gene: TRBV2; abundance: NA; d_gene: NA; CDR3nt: TGTGCCAGCAGTGAGCGAGGTGAAAAACTGTTTTTT; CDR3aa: CASSERGEKLFF
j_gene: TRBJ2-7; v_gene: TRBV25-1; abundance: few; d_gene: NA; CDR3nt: TGTGCCAGCAGTGAATGGGGCGCCTGGGACGAGCAGTACTTC; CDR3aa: CASSEWGAWDEQYF
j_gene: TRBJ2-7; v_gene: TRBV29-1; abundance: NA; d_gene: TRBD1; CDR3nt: TGCAGCGTTGAGTTCCGGGACAGGGCCGCGGGCGAGCAGTACTTC; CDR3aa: CSVEFRDRAAGEQYF
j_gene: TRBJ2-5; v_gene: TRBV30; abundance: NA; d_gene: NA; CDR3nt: TGTGCCTGGACCGGAGACCAAGAGACCCAGTACTTC; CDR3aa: CAWTGDQETQYF
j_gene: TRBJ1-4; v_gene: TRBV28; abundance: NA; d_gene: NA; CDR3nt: TGTGCCAGCAGGTCAAATGAAAAACTGTTTTTT; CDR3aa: CASRSNEKLFF
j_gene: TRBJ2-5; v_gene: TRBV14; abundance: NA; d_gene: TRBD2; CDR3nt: TGTGCCAGTACTTACCTCCGGGGACTAGTGGAAGAGACCCAGTACTTC; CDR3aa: CASTYLRGLVEETQYF
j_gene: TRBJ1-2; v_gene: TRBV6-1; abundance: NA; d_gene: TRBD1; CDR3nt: TGTGCCAGCAGTGAATTACAGGGGGCTGTCACCTTC; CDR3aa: CASSELQGAVTF
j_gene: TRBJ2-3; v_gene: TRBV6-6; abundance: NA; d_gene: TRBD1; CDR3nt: TGTGCCAGCGGGACAGGGTGGGATACGCAGTATTTT; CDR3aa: CASGTGWDTQYF
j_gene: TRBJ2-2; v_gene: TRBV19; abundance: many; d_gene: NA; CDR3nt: TGTGCCAGTACAGGGGTTCTCCACACCGGGGAGCTGTTTTTT; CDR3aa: CASTGVLHTGELFF
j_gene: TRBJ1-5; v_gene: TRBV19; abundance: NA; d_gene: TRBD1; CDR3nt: TGTGCCAGTAGGGGGGCGGGACAGGGGAATCAGCCCCAGCATTTT; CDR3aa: CASRGAGQGNQPQHF
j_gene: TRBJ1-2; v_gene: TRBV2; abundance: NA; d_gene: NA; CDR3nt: TGTGCCAGCAGGGACACTAACTATGGCTACACCTTC; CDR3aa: CASRDTNYGYTF
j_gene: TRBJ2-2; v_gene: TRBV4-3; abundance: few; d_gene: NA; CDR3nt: TGCGCCAGCAGCCAAGGTGGGACACTGAACACCGGGGAGCTGTTTTTT; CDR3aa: CASSQGGTLNTGELFF
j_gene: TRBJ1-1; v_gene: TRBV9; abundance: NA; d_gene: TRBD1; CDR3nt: TGTGCCAGCAGCGACGGACAGGTGAGAACTGAAGCTTTCTTT; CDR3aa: CASSDGQVRTEAFF
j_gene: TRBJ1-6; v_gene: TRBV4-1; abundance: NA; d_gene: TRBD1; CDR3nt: TGCGCCAGCAGCCAAGATGGACAGGGGGCTAATTCACCCCTCCACTTT; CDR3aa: CASSQDGQGANSPLHF
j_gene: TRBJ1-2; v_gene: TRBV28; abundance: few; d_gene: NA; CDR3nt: TGTGCCAGCAGTTTCCGAGGGTATGGCTACACCTTC; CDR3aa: CASSFRGYGYTF
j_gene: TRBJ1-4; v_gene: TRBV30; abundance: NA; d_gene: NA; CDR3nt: TGTGCCTGGAGGTCGTCGGGGAATGAAAAACTGTTTTTT; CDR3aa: CAWRSSGNEKLFF
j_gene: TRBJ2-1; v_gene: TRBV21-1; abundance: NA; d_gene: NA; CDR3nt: TGTGCCAGCAGCCGGGGATGGGATGAGCAGTTCTTC; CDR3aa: CASSRGWDEQFF
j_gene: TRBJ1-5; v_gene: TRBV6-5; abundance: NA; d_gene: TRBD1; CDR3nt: TGTGCCAGCAGTCCCGGAGGGACAGCCATGCCCCAGCATTTT; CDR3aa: CASSPGGTAMPQHF
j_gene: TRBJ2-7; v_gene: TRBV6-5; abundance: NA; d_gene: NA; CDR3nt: TGTGCCAGCAGTAGCAGGGTTGCGTACGAGCAGTACTTC; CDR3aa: CASSSRVAYEQYF
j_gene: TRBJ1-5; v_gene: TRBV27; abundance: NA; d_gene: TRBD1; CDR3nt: TGTGCCAGCAGTCCGTACAGGGGAGGTCAGCCCCAGCATTTT; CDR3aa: CASSPYRGGQPQHF
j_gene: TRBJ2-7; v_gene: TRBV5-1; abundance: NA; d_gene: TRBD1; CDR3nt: TGCGCCAGCAGCTTGAGGACAGGGGGCCACGAGCAGTACTTC; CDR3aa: CASSLRTGGHEQYF
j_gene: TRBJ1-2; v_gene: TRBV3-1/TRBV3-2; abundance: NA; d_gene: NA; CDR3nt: TGTGCCAGCAGCCCCCGGGGGAGGTATGGCTACACCTTC; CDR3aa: CASSPRGRYGYTF
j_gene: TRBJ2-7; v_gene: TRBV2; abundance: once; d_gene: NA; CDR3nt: TGTGCCAGCCATGCGGGGGCGACCGAAACTTACGAGCAGTACTTC; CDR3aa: CASHAGATETYEQYF
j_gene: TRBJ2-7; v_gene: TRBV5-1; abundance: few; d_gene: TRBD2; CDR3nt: TGCGCCAGCAGCCCGGGACTAGGAAACTACGAGCAGTACTTC; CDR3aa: CASSPGLGNYEQYF
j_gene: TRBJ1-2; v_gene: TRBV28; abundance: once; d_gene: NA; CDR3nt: TGTGCCAGCAGTCCCCCATCCCACATGTCCTATGGCTACACCTTC; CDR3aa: CASSPPSHMSYGYTF
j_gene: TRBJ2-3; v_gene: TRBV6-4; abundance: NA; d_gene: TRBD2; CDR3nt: TGTGCCAGCAGCGGACTAGCGGGGGGGACAACAGATACGCAGTATTTT; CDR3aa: CASSGLAGGTTDTQYF
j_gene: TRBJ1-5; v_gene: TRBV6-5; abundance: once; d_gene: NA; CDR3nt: TGTGCCAGCAGTTACTCATATACAGGGAATCAGCCCCAGCATTTT; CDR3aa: CASSYSYTGNQPQHF
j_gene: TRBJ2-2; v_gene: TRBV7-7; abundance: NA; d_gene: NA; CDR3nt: TGTGCCAGCAGCGCAGTCGGGGGACCGAACACCGGGGAGCTGTTTTTT; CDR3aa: CASSAVGGPNTGELFF
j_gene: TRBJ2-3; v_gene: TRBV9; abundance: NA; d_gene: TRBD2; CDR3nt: TGTGCCAGCAGCGTAGCTACGGGGGGGCAGGGAGGCACAGATACGCAGTATTTT; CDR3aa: CASSVATGGQGGTDTQYF
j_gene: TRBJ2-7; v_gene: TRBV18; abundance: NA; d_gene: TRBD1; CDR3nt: TGTGCCAGCTCCCTAATGGACAGGGGGCTCTACGAGCAGTACTTC; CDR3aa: CASSLMDRGLYEQYF
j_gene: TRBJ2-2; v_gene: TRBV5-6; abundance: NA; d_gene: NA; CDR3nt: TGTGCCAGCAGCCCCGGCGGGCGAAGTACCGGGGAGCTGTTTTTT; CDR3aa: CASSPGGRSTGELFF
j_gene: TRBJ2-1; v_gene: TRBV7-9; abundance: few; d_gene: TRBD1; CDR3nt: TGTGCCAGCAGCCCCCGGGACAGGGGTAATAGTGAGCAGTTCTTC; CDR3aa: CASSPRDRGNSEQFF
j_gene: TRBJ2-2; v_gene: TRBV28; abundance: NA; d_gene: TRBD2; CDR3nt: TGTGCCAGCAGTTTATCGACTAGCGGGGGGATCGGGGAGCTGTTTTTT; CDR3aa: CASSLSTSGGIGELFF
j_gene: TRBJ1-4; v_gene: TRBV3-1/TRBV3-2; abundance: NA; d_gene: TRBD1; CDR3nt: TGTGCCAGCAGCCAAACCACAGGGGCGCGGGGTGAAAAACTGTTTTTT; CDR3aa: CASSQTTGARGEKLFF
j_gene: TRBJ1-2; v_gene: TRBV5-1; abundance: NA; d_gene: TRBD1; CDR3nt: TGCGCCAGCAGCCCCCATACAGGGGGCGACTATGGCTACACCTTC; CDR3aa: CASSPHTGGDYGYTF
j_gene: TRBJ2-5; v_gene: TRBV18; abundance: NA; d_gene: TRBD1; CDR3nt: TGTGCCAGCTCACCGGACAGGGGGTACCAAGAGACCCAGTACTTC; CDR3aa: CASSPDRGYQETQYF
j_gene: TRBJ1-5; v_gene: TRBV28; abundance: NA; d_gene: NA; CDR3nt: TGTGCCATCGCACTTCTCGGAGGGAGCAATCAGCCCCAGCATTTT; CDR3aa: CAIALLGGSNQPQHF
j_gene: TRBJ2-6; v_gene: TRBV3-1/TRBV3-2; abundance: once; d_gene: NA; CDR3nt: TGTGCCAGCAGCCAACCGGGCTCTGGGGCCAACGTCCTGACTTTC; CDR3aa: CASSQPGSGANVLTF
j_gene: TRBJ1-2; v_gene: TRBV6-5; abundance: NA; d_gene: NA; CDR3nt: TGTGCCAGCAGTTACTCGAGGCAGGGAGGGGGCTACACCTTC; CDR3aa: CASSYSRQGGGYTF
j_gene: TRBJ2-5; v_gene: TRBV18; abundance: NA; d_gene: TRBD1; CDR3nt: TGTGCCAGCTCGCCGGGACAGCAAGAGACCCAGTACTTC; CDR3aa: CASSPGQQETQYF
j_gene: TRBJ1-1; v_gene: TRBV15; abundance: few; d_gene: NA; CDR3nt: TGTGCCACCAGCAGGGGAGGGGGAGGCACTGAAGCTTTCTTT; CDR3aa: CATSRGGGGTEAFF
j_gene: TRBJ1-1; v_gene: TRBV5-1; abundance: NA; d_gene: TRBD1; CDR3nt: TGCGCCAGCAGCTTGGTCGGTTGGGAGGACAGGGGAAGTACGAGGGCTGAAGCTTTCTTT; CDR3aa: CASSLVGWEDRGSTRAEAFF
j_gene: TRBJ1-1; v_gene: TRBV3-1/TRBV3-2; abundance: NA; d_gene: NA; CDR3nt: TGTGCCAGCAGCCAAGATGGCGGGCTTGAAGCTTTCTTT; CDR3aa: CASSQDGGLEAFF
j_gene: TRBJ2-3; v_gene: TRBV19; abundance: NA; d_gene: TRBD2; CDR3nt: TGTGCCAGTACCGGGCTAGCGGGGGGTGTCACAGATACGCAGTATTTT; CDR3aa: CASTGLAGGVTDTQYF
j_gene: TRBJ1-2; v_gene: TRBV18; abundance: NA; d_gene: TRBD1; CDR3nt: TGTGCCAGCTCACCGATGGGACAGGGAGGCTATGGCTACACCTTC; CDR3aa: CASSPMGQGGYGYTF